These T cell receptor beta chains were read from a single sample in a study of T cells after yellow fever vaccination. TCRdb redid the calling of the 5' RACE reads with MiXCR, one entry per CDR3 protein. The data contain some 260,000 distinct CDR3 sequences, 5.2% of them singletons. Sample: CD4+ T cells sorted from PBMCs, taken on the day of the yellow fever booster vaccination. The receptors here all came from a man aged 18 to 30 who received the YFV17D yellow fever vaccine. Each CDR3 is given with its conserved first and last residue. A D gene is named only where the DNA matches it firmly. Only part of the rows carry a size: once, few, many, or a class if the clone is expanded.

CDR3 protein: CSAAGWAVTQYF
CDR3 DNA: TGCAGTGCCGCGGGATGGGCAGTGACCCAGTACTTC
V gene: TRBV20-1
J gene: TRBJ2-5
clone size: few
D gene: .

CDR3 protein: CASGLDTGELFF
CDR3 DNA: TGTGCTAGTGGTTTGGACACCGGGGAGCTGTTTTTT
V gene: TRBV12-5
J gene: TRBJ2-2
clone size: few
D gene: .

CDR3 protein: CASSKEATGRRYGYTF
CDR3 DNA: TGTGCCAGCAGCAAAGAGGCAACTGGGCGGAGGTATGGCTACACCTTC
V gene: TRBV21-1
J gene: TRBJ1-2
clone size: .
D gene: .

CDR3 protein: CASSSGSGVAPYEQYF
CDR3 DNA: TGTGCCAGCAGCTCGGGTAGCGGGGTTGCCCCATACGAGCAGTACTTC
V gene: TRBV7-8
J gene: TRBJ2-7
clone size: .
D gene: TRBD2

CDR3 protein: CASSAGDRGGGEKLFF
CDR3 DNA: TGTGCCAGCAGCGCCGGAGACAGGGGTGGTGGTGAAAAACTGTTTTTT
V gene: TRBV9
J gene: TRBJ1-4
clone size: many
D gene: TRBD1

CDR3 protein: CASSRWGVNNSNQPQHF
CDR3 DNA: TGTGCCAGCAGCCGGTGGGGAGTGAATAATAGCAATCAGCCCCAGCATTTT
V gene: TRBV7-9
J gene: TRBJ1-5
clone size: .
D gene: .

CDR3 protein: CASSLGQARETGELFF
CDR3 DNA: TGTGCCAGCAGCTTGGGACAGGCGAGGGAGACCGGGGAGCTGTTTTTT
V gene: TRBV5-5
J gene: TRBJ2-2
clone size: many
D gene: .

CDR3 protein: CASSFPAGTGSSETQYF
CDR3 DNA: TGTGCCAGCAGCTTCCCGGCCGGGACAGGGTCTTCGGAGACCCAGTACTTC
V gene: TRBV5-5
J gene: TRBJ2-5
clone size: .
D gene: TRBD1

CDR3 protein: CASSLGYGVYEQYF
CDR3 DNA: TGTGCCAGCAGCTTAGGATATGGAGTTTACGAGCAGTACTTC
V gene: TRBV7-7
J gene: TRBJ2-7
clone size: .
D gene: .

CDR3 protein: CASRPGTALSPIQYF
CDR3 DNA: TGTGCCAGCAGGCCCGGGACAGCGCTTTCCCCCATTCAGTACTTC
V gene: TRBV6-6
J gene: TRBJ2-4
clone size: few
D gene: TRBD1

CDR3 protein: CAGKTGTGVQPQHF
CDR3 DNA: TGTGCCGGAAAAACCGGGACAGGGGTTCAGCCCCAGCATTTT
V gene: TRBV6-5
J gene: TRBJ1-5
clone size: few
D gene: TRBD1

CDR3 protein: CASSSDRGDEQFF
CDR3 DNA: TGTGCCAGCAGCTCAGACAGGGGCGATGAGCAGTTCTTC
V gene: TRBV7-2
J gene: TRBJ2-1
clone size: once
D gene: TRBD1

CDR3 protein: CASSQQLMNTEAFF
CDR3 DNA: TGTGCCAGCAGCCAGCAGCTCATGAACACTGAAGCTTTCTTT
V gene: TRBV11-2
J gene: TRBJ1-1
clone size: few
D gene: .

CDR3 protein: CAITRSPGNTEAFF
CDR3 DNA: TGTGCCATCACCCGGAGCCCGGGGAACACTGAAGCTTTCTTT
V gene: TRBV10-3
J gene: TRBJ1-1
clone size: few
D gene: .

CDR3 protein: CASSYVGGNQPQHF
CDR3 DNA: TGTGCCAGCAGCTACGTGGGGGGGAATCAGCCCCAGCATTTT
V gene: TRBV7-2
J gene: TRBJ1-5
clone size: .
D gene: .

CDR3 protein: CASSQGTGVNEQFF
CDR3 DNA: TGTGCCAGCAGTCAGGGGACAGGGGTCAATGAGCAGTTCTTC
V gene: TRBV6-2/TRBV6-3
J gene: TRBJ2-1
clone size: few
D gene: TRBD1

CDR3 protein: CASSEFTSGDPTLETQYF
CDR3 DNA: TGTGCCAGCAGTGAATTTACTAGCGGGGATCCGACCTTAGAGACCCAGTACTTC
V gene: TRBV25-1
J gene: TRBJ2-5
clone size: .
D gene: TRBD2

CDR3 protein: CASSEFSGLTDTQYF
CDR3 DNA: TGTGCCAGCAGTGAATTTTCGGGTTTAACAGATACGCAGTATTTT
V gene: TRBV2
J gene: TRBJ2-3
clone size: .
D gene: .